This passage covers 5 T cell receptor beta chains from one sample sequenced in a study of blood T cell repertoires in COVID-19. Generated by immunoSEQ multiplex PCR, the TCRdb table keeps only in-frame clones and is missing some. The profile shows 150,000 to 170,000 clones, about 73% of them singletons. The sequenced sample was peripheral blood. These receptors all stem from a man aged 80 or over with acute or convalescent COVID-19.

V usage is TRBV6-1 and J usage is TRBJ1-1; possible D gene TRBD1, 5 bases. V was shortened by 1 base and J by 5 bases, with 8 bases between the two germline ends. CDR1 is MNHNS and CDR2 is SASEGT in the germline V gene. CDR3 size: 13 residues. CDR3 sequence (DNA): TGTGCCAGCAGTGAAGGGGGGGGAACTGAAGCTTTCTTT. This gives the protein CASSEGGGTEAFF.

The genes are TRBV11-2 and TRBJ2-4, with 7 bases that match TRBD1. The CDR3 is 18 residues long. V dropped 6 bases and J dropped 0; count of bases not matched to a gene: 14. Germline loops: CDR1 SGHAT, CDR2 FQNNGV. The CDR3 nucleotides read TGTGCCAGCAGTAGGCAGCTCCCTAGACAGGGAGCCAAAAACATTCAGTACTTC. It encodes CASSRQLPRQGAKNIQYF.

This chain uses TRBV5-1 with TRBJ1-1, with a tentative D call TRBD1 (6 bases). Trimming cost V 4 bases and J 1 base, with 14 bases left between them. CDR3 length: 15 residues. Germline CDR1 is SGHRS and CDR2 is YFSETQ. The CDR3 loop is CASSAGDLGNTEAFF. CDR3 DNA: TGCGCCAGCAGCGCAGGGGATCTTGGGAACACTGAAGCTTTCTTT.

This clone appeared once. CDR3 bases: TGCGCCAGCAGCCGCGGGGACGGCCTGGAGCAGTACGTC. Translated, it gives CASSRGDGLEQYV. The chain recombines TRBV5-1 with TRBJ2-7; TRBD2 is a possible D gene (6 bases). Trimming left V 4 bases short and J 7 bases short, with 15 bases between. Per germline, CDR1 SGHRS and CDR2 YFSETQ. This CDR3 is built from 13 residues.

This clone was seen a handful of times. The gene calls are TRBV6-5 and TRBJ1-5, with 9 positions matching TRBD1. V lost 0 bases to trimming and J lost 15 bases; unmatched junction nucleotides: 3. The CDR3 extends over 12 amino acids. Germline V gives CDR1 MNHEY, CDR2 SVGAGI. The CDR3: CASSYSQGAMHF. The DNA of the CDR3 is TGTGCCAGCAGTTACTCACAGGGGGCAATGCATTTT.